The sample holds many counts of the clone carrying this T cell receptor (beta chain). Its antigen is still unknown. These data belong to a study of human T cells and chemical hapten exposure. Study as a whole: The study traced per-sample TCR yield variation mainly to small differences in pooled library volumes.

General study points: No change in TCRs above 1 in 1000 frequency was produced by DPC sensitization.

This CDR3 has 14 residues. Germline CDR1 reads SGHTA; CDR2 reads FQGNSA. Deletions cut 2 bases from V and 4 bases from J, with 11 bases between. Unseparated into fractions, whole blood served as the source from which total RNA was extracted. As the library was built, unique molecular identifiers were attached to individual cDNA molecules. One entry per CDR3 protein results from TCRdb running MiXCR on the 5' RACE reads. The sample has approximately 140,000 distinct CDR3 sequences; roughly 4% are singletons. This chain connects TRBV7-2 to TRBJ1-1; perhaps TRBD1 as D (5 bases). This clonotype was sampled from a female donor in good health. CDR3: CASSLQGRLTEAFF. DNA for the CDR3: TGTGCCAGCAGCTTACAGGGCAGGCTCACTGAAGCTTTCTTT.